This TCR beta chain stems from a study of T cells in tumors after PD-1 blockade. About the research overall: Prior checkpoint blockade, systemic immunosuppressant use, or anti-cancer therapy within 4 weeks excluded patients. Peripheral blood samples averaged approximately 35,000 unique clonotypes and 95,000 to 120,000 templates.

Germline lookup yields CDR1 SGHKS and CDR2 YYEKEE (reference sequence). The CDR3 contains 15 residues. The V end was cut by 0 bases, the J end by 4 bases, with 13 bases between. This table comes from immunoSEQ multiplex PCR, and its TCRdb copy is limited to in-frame clones, with some not included. The table includes 15,000 to 20,000 clones, 81% detected once. The sample in question was PBMCs, obtained after anti-PD-1 therapy. This clonotype originated in a human donor with advanced basal cell or squamous cell carcinoma (not recorded which). This rearrangement joins TRBV5-5 to TRBJ1-1, with D hard to call. CDR3 amino acids: CASSLGLAEGTEAFF. In DNA, the CDR3 is TGTGCCAGCAGCTTGGGGTTGGCGGAGGGCACTGAAGCTTTCTTT.